This is a list of T cell receptor beta chains from one sample in a study of shared clonotypes between healthy human individuals. Profiling relied on immunoSEQ multiplex PCR, and the TCRdb table lists in-frame clones only, not all of them. The table has some 2,100,000 clones, around 95% seen once; the top ten hold around 0.13%. Sequencing used naive CD4+ T cells sorted from blood. These receptors were obtained from a man aged 18 to 30 in good health. Both conserved end residues are part of each CDR3. The D gene is left open where the match is weak. Clone size is stated in some rows and not others, as once, few, many or a class when expanded.

j_call cdr3_length v_call clone_size d_call cdr3_nt cdr3_aa
TRBJ2-6 16 TRBV6-5 NA NA TGTGCCAGCAGTTACGGGGTCCCCTCTGGGGCCAACGTCCTGACTTTC CASSYGVPSGANVLTF
TRBJ1-4 15 TRBV7-9 NA TRBD1 TGTGCCAGCAGCTTACCGGGACAGGGCGTAGAAAAACTGTTTTTT CASSLPGQGVEKLFF
TRBJ2-3 13 TRBV7-2 NA NA TGTGCCAGCAGCTTAGAAGGCACAGATACGCAGTATTTT CASSLEGTDTQYF
TRBJ2-7 14 TRBV18 NA NA TGTGCCAGCTCACCAACTGCGCCGCCCTACGAGCAGTACTTC CASSPTAPPYEQYF
TRBJ2-1 15 TRBV9 once TRBD2 TGTGCCAGCAGCGTACTAGCGGGGGCCGACAATGAGCAGTTCTTC CASSVLAGADNEQFF
TRBJ2-3 16 TRBV5-1 NA TRBD2 TGCGCCAGCAGCCCATTTATAGCGGGGAGCACAGATACGCAGTATTTT CASSPFIAGSTDTQYF
TRBJ1-3 10 TRBV2 NA NA TGTGCCAGCAGCGGAAACACCATATATTTT CASSGNTIYF
TRBJ2-2 15 TRBV6-1 NA NA TGTGCCAGCTGGACTGGCGGACTGAACACCGGGGAGCTGTTTTTT CASWTGGLNTGELFF
TRBJ2-5 13 TRBV5-6 NA NA TGTGCCAGCAGCCAGGTATCCCAAGAGACCCAGTACTTC CASSQVSQETQYF
TRBJ1-2 15 TRBV6-5 NA NA TGTGCCAGCAGTTACTCCGCGGGACAAAACTATGGCTACACCTTC CASSYSAGQNYGYTF
TRBJ2-1 16 TRBV6-1 few TRBD2 TGTGCCAGCAGTGAATTCTCGGGGGGACCCTACAATGAGCAGTTCTTC CASSEFSGGPYNEQFF
TRBJ2-7 14 TRBV25-1 NA NA TGTGCCAGCAGCCTTACCTCTAGGGGATCCGAGCAGTACTTC CASSLTSRGSEQYF
TRBJ2-1 15 TRBV11-3 once TRBD1 TGTGCCAGCAGCTTAGGACAGGGGTCCAGGGATGAGCAGTTCTTC CASSLGQGSRDEQFF
TRBJ2-7 13 TRBV6-5 NA NA TGTGCCAGCAACCTACAGGGCCCCTACGAGCAGTACTTC CASNLQGPYEQYF
TRBJ2-3 14 TRBV11-3 once NA TGTGCCAGCAGCTTATTCGGGGAGAAAGATACGCAGTATTTT CASSLFGEKDTQYF
TRBJ1-1 14 TRBV7-2 NA TRBD1 TGTGCCAGCAGCTGGACGTCAGGGGGGACTGAAGCTTTCTTT CASSWTSGGTEAFF
TRBJ1-5 15 TRBV19 NA TRBD1 TGTGCCAGTAGGCGACAGGGGGCGAGCAATCAGCCCCAGCATTTT CASRRQGASNQPQHF
TRBJ1-6 14 TRBV27 NA NA TGTGCCAGCAGTTTGGGGTCGGATAATTCACCCCTCCACTTT CASSLGSDNSPLHF
TRBJ2-5 12 TRBV25-1 NA TRBD1 TGTGCCAGCAGTGGACAGGGGGGGACCCAGTACTTC CASSGQGGTQYF
TRBJ2-7 16 TRBV18 NA TRBD2 TGTGCCAGCTCACCACCGCAGGGCGGGAGTGACAACGAGCAGTACTTC CASSPPQGGSDNEQYF
TRBJ2-3 12 TRBV7-2 NA NA TGTGCCAGCAGCCGGCGGGGAGATACGCAGTATTTT CASSRRGDTQYF
TRBJ1-5 16 TRBV4-3 NA NA TGCGCCAGCAGCCAAGATTTCACAGTGAGCAATCAGCCCCAGCATTTT CASSQDFTVSNQPQHF
TRBJ1-2 14 TRBV28 NA NA TGTGCCAGCAGCCTTTCAGGGTCCCAAAGAGGCTACACCTTC CASSLSGSQRGYTF
TRBJ2-7 13 TRBV11-2 NA NA TGTGCCAGCAGCTTAGCCCACCGCTACGAGCAGTACTTC CASSLAHRYEQYF
TRBJ2-3 16 TRBV2 NA TRBD2 TGTGCCAGCAAACGGACTAGCGGGTCAAGCGCGGATACGCAGTATTTT CASKRTSGSSADTQYF
TRBJ2-1 15 TRBV28 once NA TGTGCCAGCAGAACATCAGGGTACCCCTACAATGAGCAGTTCTTC CASRTSGYPYNEQFF
TRBJ2-3 15 TRBV7-2 NA TRBD2 TGTGCCAGCAACCCAACTAGCGGGGGGGTCGATACGCAGTATTTT CASNPTSGGVDTQYF
TRBJ1-6 17 TRBV30 NA NA TGTGCCTGGAGTGTATATCAGGGTCTCGCGCTTAATTCACCCCTCCACTTT CAWSVYQGLALNSPLHF
TRBJ1-2 14 TRBV7-8 NA NA TGTGCCAGCAGCCCAGAGGCAGGGTCCTATGGCTACACCTTC CASSPEAGSYGYTF
TRBJ2-1 15 TRBV11-2 NA TRBD1 TGTGCCAGCAGCCTGGACAGGGGGCCCTACAGTGAGCAGTTCTTC CASSLDRGPYSEQFF
TRBJ2-7 15 TRBV18 few TRBD2 TGTGCCAGCTCACCAGGGACTAGCGGGAGCTACGAGCAGTACTTC CASSPGTSGSYEQYF
TRBJ2-2 16 TRBV15 NA NA TGTGCCACCAGCAGAGATCCCGCACAGGCCACCGGGGAGCTGTTTTTT CATSRDPAQATGELFF
TRBJ2-7 14 TRBV5-1 NA NA TGCGCCAGCAGCGCCGGACAGAGCTCCTACGAGCAGTACTTC CASSAGQSSYEQYF
TRBJ2-2 16 TRBV7-2 once NA TGTGCCAGCAGCTTAGCTTCCCGGCTAGCGTTCGGGGAGCTGTTTTTT CASSLASRLAFGELFF
TRBJ2-7 15 TRBV6-1 NA TRBD1 TGTGCCAGCAGATCCGCCGGGACAGGGAACTACGAGCAGTACTTC CASRSAGTGNYEQYF
TRBJ1-2 17 TRBV7-9 few NA TGTGCCAGCAGCCCCAGGACAGCTGCCTTCTCTAACTATGGCTACACCTTC CASSPRTAAFSNYGYTF
TRBJ2-7 15 TRBV18 NA TRBD1 TGTGCCAGCTCACTGGGGACAGGGGGCGTATACGAGCAGTACTTC CASSLGTGGVYEQYF
TRBJ1-5 13 TRBV4-1 NA NA TGCGCCAGCAGCTCACAGGTCAATCAGCCCCAGCATTTT CASSSQVNQPQHF
TRBJ1-6 15 TRBV30 NA NA TGTGCCTGGAGTCCCTCCAGATCCCGTAATTCACCCCTCCACTTT CAWSPSRSRNSPLHF
TRBJ2-7 16 TRBV15 NA TRBD2 TGTGCCACCAGCAGAAGTTGGACTAGCGGGGGCTACGAGCAGTACTTC CATSRSWTSGGYEQYF
TRBJ2-5 14 TRBV2 once TRBD1 TGTGCCAGCAGTCTGACAGGGGGAGGAGAGACCCAGTACTTC CASSLTGGGETQYF